The 9 T cell receptor beta chains below all came from one sample that was sequenced in a study of cytomegalovirus exposure and HLA in healthy donors. A multiplex PCR was run with 60 Vbeta primers and 13 Jbeta primers. Assay: immunoSEQ multiplex PCR; the TCRdb copy retains only in-frame clones and omits some. Among about 130,000 clones, 78% were seen once, and the ten largest hold roughly a tenth. The specimen was PBMCs. These receptors came from a young man in good health and CMV-seropositive.

This clone was seen a single time. The DNA of the CDR3 is TGTGCCAGCAGCGTATCCCGGAACACCGGGGAGCTGTTTTTT. Its translation: CASSVSRNTGELFF. The chain employs TRBV9 and TRBJ2-2; D gene uncertain. CDR1 is SGDLS and CDR2 is YYNGEE in the germline V gene. The CDR3 has 14 residues. Trimming took 1 base from V and 1 from J, leaving 5 bases between them.

The rearrangement joins TRBV2 to TRBJ2-3, with TRBD2 matching over 14 bases. J was trimmed by 3 bases and V by 6 bases; bases with no gene match: 20. CDR1 is SNHLY and CDR2 is FYNNEI in the germline V gene. The CDR3 is made up of 21 amino acids. The CDR3 protein is CASRSLWTGGLAGVWTDTQYF. The DNA of the CDR3 is TGTGCCAGCAGAAGCCTCTGGACAGGGGGACTAGCGGGAGTTTGGACAGATACGCAGTATTTT.

This chain connects TRBV29-1 to TRBJ2-2, with 7 bases lining up with TRBD2. Germline assignment: CDR1 SQVTM and CDR2 ANQGSEA. With 7 bases clipped from V and 4 bases from J, the junction kept 6 bases outside the gene matches. The CDR3 is 13 residues long. CDR3 bases: TGCAGCGCCGGGACTACCCCCACCGGGGAGCTGTTTTTT. The encoded protein is CSAGTTPTGELFF.

CDR3 protein: CASNQGVLGTEAFF. The CDR3 DNA follows: TGTGCCAGCAACCAAGGGGTACTTGGGACTGAAGCTTTCTTT. The chain employs TRBV5-8 and TRBJ1-1; D might be TRBD1 (5 bases). This CDR3 has 14 residues. V gave up 6 bases and J gave up 5 bases, with 17 bases separating them. The germline V gene encodes CDR1 SGHTS and CDR2 YDEGEE. Together with reference TRBV5-8 and TRBJ1-1, the CDR3 gives the full variable domain: EAGVTQSPTHLIKTRGQQATLRCSPISGHTSVYWYQQALGLGLQFLLWYDEGEERNRGNFPPRFSGRQFPNYSSELNVNALELEDSALYLCASNQGVLGTEAFFGQGTRLTVV.

This chain links TRBV5-1 with TRBJ2-6; D call uncertain. The CDR3 totals 14 residues. Germline values: CDR1 SGHRS, CDR2 YFSETQ. V was clipped by 4 bases and J by 0 bases, with 5 bases between them. CDR3 amino acids: CASSEASGANVLTF. The DNA of the CDR3 is TGCGCCAGCAGCGAGGCCTCTGGGGCCAACGTCCTGACTTTC.

Turning to this clone: At one boundary the junction diverges from the germline segment, which might be a read error. Other DNA sequences from this sample encode an identical CDR3 as well. The gene calls are TRBV6-5 and TRBJ2-2; a possible D gene is TRBD1 (5 bases). The CDR3 has 14 amino acids. Germline V CDR1 and CDR2: MNHEY, SVGAGI. The CDR3 loop is CASSYWEQAGELFF. CDR3 sequence (DNA): TGCGCCAGCAGTTATTGGGAACAGGCCGGGGAGCTGTTTTTT.

This clone is a singleton in its sample. This sequence joins TRBV7-2 and TRBJ2-7; 7 bases match TRBD2. Germline values: CDR1 SGHTA, CDR2 FQGNSA. This CDR3 is 15 amino acids long. V was pared by 2 bases and J by 5 bases, with 9 bases of the junction left unmatched. The CDR3 here is CASSLMGGSLNEQYF. CDR3 DNA sequence: TGTGCCAGCAGCTTAATGGGCGGGAGTCTCAACGAGCAGTACTTC.

V is TRBV27 and J is TRBJ2-7, with D hard to call. CDR1 MNHEY and CDR2 SMNVEV come from the germline V gene (reference sequence). The CDR3 is 15 amino acids. V gave up 7 bases and J gave up 2 bases, with 18 bases separating them. CDR3 bases: TGTGCCAGCACCCCCAGGTCGGCCCTTACCTACGAGCAGTACTTC. Translated: CASTPRSALTYEQYF.

V is TRBV28 and J is TRBJ2-5; 7 bases agree with TRBD2. The CDR3 contains 17 residues. Germline V lookup: CDR1 MDHEN, CDR2 SYDVKM. The V and J ends lost 5 bases and 1 base, in that order; junction bases with no gene match: 13. The CDR3 DNA reads TGTGCCAGCAGTCCTCGCCGGGCTAGCGGAGCCCAAGAGACCCAGTACTTC. It specifies CASSPRRASGAQETQYF.